This is a list of T cell receptor beta chains from one sample in a study of T cells in Graves' hyperthyroidism and ophthalmopathy. MiXCR was run by TCRdb on the multiplex PCR reads, yielding one entry per CDR3 protein. The table includes roughly 420,000 distinct CDR3 sequences, 15% to 19% detected once. Sequenced sample: blood. These receptors were obtained from a young woman with Graves' hyperthyroidism. CDR3s include the opening cysteine and the closing phenylalanine or tryptophan. The D gene is left open where the match is weak. Expanded clones are given a class, and other clones once, few, many or no size at all.

J: TRBJ2-7; V: TRBV28; D: .; size: .; CDR3: CASSLGASYGQYF; DNA: TGTGCCAGCAGCCTAGGGGCCTCCTACGGGCAGTACTTC
J: TRBJ2-5; V: TRBV6-1; D: .; size: many; CDR3: CASSSSQETQYF; DNA: TGTGCCAGCAGTTCCAGCCAAGAGACCCAGTACTTC
J: TRBJ1-2; V: TRBV2; D: TRBD1; size: many; CDR3: CASRGDRVGTNYGYTF; DNA: TGTGCCAGCAGGGGGGACAGGGTTGGAACTAACTATGGCTACACCTTC
J: TRBJ1-6; V: TRBV30; D: .; size: many; CDR3: CAWSGGGSNSPLHF; DNA: TGTGCCTGGAGTGGGGGGGGGAGTAATTCACCCCTCCACTTT
J: TRBJ2-1; V: TRBV28; D: TRBD2; size: many; CDR3: CASTPRTSGYNEQFF; DNA: TGTGCCAGCACTCCGAGGACTAGCGGGTACAATGAGCAGTTCTTC
J: TRBJ2-7; V: TRBV27; D: .; size: .; CDR3: CASSYSGPASYEQYF; DNA: TGTGCCAGCAGTTACTCGGGACCGGCCTCCTACGAGCAGTACTTC
J: TRBJ1-5; V: TRBV6-1; D: .; size: many; CDR3: CASSEYNQPQHF; DNA: TGTGCCAGCAGTGAATATAATCAGCCCCAGCATTTT
J: TRBJ1-1; V: TRBV20-1; D: .; size: many; CDR3: CSASRDPWGNTEAFF; DNA: TGCAGTGCAAGCCGGGACCCATGGGGGAACACTGAAGCTTTCTTT
J: TRBJ1-1; V: TRBV20-1; D: .; size: many; CDR3: CSARDVDSLNTEAFF; DNA: TGCAGTGCTAGAGACGTGGACAGCTTGAACACTGAAGCTTTCTTT
J: TRBJ2-3; V: TRBV29-1; D: TRBD2; size: many; CDR3: CSVPRGVDTQYF; DNA: TGCAGCGTCCCCCGGGGGGTGGATACGCAGTATTTT
J: TRBJ1-5; V: TRBV11-3; D: TRBD1; size: .; CDR3: CASSLGLQGNQPQHF; DNA: TGTGCCAGCAGCTTAGGTCTACAGGGGAATCAGCCCCAGCATTTT
J: TRBJ2-1; V: TRBV5-5; D: TRBD1; size: .; CDR3: CASSQDRDRGGSEQFF; DNA: TGTGCCAGCAGCCAGGACCGGGACAGGGGAGGTAGTGAGCAGTTCTTC
J: TRBJ1-2; V: TRBV3-1; D: .; size: many; CDR3: CASSQLTVSNYGYTF; DNA: TGTGCCAGCAGCCAACTGACAGTTTCTAACTATGGCTACACCTTC
J: TRBJ2-1; V: TRBV20-1; D: TRBD2; size: many; CDR3: CSARVGGVRPFF; DNA: TGCAGTGCTAGAGTGGGGGGGGTAAGGCCGTTCTTC
J: TRBJ2-3; V: TRBV6-1; D: .; size: many; CDR3: CASSGGSGTDTQYF; DNA: TGTGCCAGCAGTGGGGGTAGCGGCACAGATACGCAGTATTTT
J: TRBJ1-5; V: TRBV6-4; D: .; size: many; CDR3: CASSSDSYGNQPQHF; DNA: TGTGCCAGCAGTTCGGACAGTTACGGCAATCAGCCCCAGCATTTT
J: TRBJ2-7; V: TRBV7-9; D: .; size: many; CDR3: CASSSTNGVELYEQYF; DNA: TGTGCCAGCAGTTCAACTAACGGAGTAGAGCTTTACGAGCAGTACTTC
J: TRBJ2-7; V: TRBV7-9; D: .; size: .; CDR3: CASSLEPAEGISSYEQYF; DNA: TGTGCCAGCAGCTTAGAGCCCGCCGAAGGTATATCGTCCTACGAGCAGTACTTC
J: TRBJ2-7; V: TRBV6-1; D: TRBD1; size: .; CDR3: CASIESGTGPLEQYF; DNA: TGTGCCAGCATTGAATCCGGGACAGGGCCCCTCGAGCAGTACTTC
J: TRBJ1-2; V: TRBV7-2; D: .; size: many; CDR3: CASSGGPGPGYTF; DNA: TGTGCCAGCAGCGGGGGGCCGGGGCCGGGCTACACCTTC
J: TRBJ2-1; V: TRBV5-1; D: TRBD2; size: .; CDR3: CASSLQTSGSYNEQFF; DNA: TGCGCCAGCAGCTTGCAGACTAGCGGGAGTTACAATGAGCAGTTCTTC
J: TRBJ2-1; V: TRBV11-3; D: TRBD2; size: .; CDR3: CASSSRPGRDYNEQFF; DNA: TGTGCCAGCAGCTCACGTCCCGGGAGGGACTACAATGAGCAGTTCTTC
J: TRBJ2-1; V: TRBV30; D: .; size: many; CDR3: CAWSVSKGVQFF; DNA: TGTGCCTGGAGTGTATCCAAGGGGGTGCAGTTCTTC
J: TRBJ2-3; V: TRBV7-3; D: .; size: many; CDR3: CASSSGTSTDTQYF; DNA: TGTGCCAGCAGCTCCGGGACTAGCACAGATACGCAGTATTTT
J: TRBJ2-7; V: TRBV28; D: .; size: many; CDR3: CASLSRGFGEQYF; DNA: TGTGCCAGCCTGTCCCGGGGCTTCGGCGAGCAGTACTTC
J: TRBJ1-5; V: TRBV6-1; D: .; size: many; CDR3: CASSEYPGRQFQPQHF; DNA: TGTGCCAGCAGTGAATACCCCGGGCGACAGTTCCAGCCCCAGCATTTT
J: TRBJ2-6; V: TRBV19; D: .; size: few; CDR3: CASSDNGDPGANVLTF; DNA: TGTGCCAGTAGTGACAATGGAGACCCTGGGGCCAACGTCCTGACTTTC
J: TRBJ1-1; V: TRBV19; D: .; size: .; CDR3: CASSIDPRTEAFF; DNA: TGTGCCAGTAGTATAGATCCCCGGACTGAAGCTTTCTTT
J: TRBJ2-5; V: TRBV13; D: .; size: many; CDR3: CASSLRTVQETQYF; DNA: TGTGCCAGCAGCTTAAGGACGGTACAAGAGACCCAGTACTTC
J: TRBJ2-1; V: TRBV20-1; D: .; size: few; CDR3: CSARDRGENEQFF; DNA: TGCAGTGCTAGAGATCGAGGCGAGAATGAGCAGTTCTTC
J: TRBJ1-3; V: TRBV6-6; D: TRBD1; size: many; CDR3: CASSYSTGMAGNTIYF; DNA: TGTGCCAGCAGTTACTCGACAGGGATGGCTGGAAACACCATATATTTT
J: TRBJ1-1; V: TRBV10-2; D: .; size: many; CDR3: CASSDPFSAFGTEAFF; DNA: TGCGCCAGCAGTGACCCCTTTAGTGCGTTCGGCACTGAAGCTTTCTTT
J: TRBJ2-3; V: TRBV29-1; D: TRBD2; size: many; CDR3: CSVDGGGTDTQYF; DNA: TGCAGCGTTGATGGGGGGGGCACAGATACGCAGTATTTT
J: TRBJ2-7; V: TRBV16; D: .; size: few; CDR3: CASSLRWPSREQYF; DNA: TGTGCCAGCAGCCTGCGTTGGCCCTCCCGTGAGCAGTACTTC
J: TRBJ1-3; V: TRBV12-3/TRBV12-4; D: .; size: many; CDR3: CASNWGVSGNTIYF; DNA: TGTGCCAGCAATTGGGGGGTCTCTGGAAACACCATATATTTT
J: TRBJ2-7; V: TRBV2; D: .; size: many; CDR3: CASSLKGHEQYF; DNA: TGTGCCAGCAGCCTGAAGGGTCACGAGCAGTACTTC
J: TRBJ1-2; V: TRBV3-1; D: .; size: many; CDR3: CASSQESRANYGYTF; DNA: TGTGCCAGCAGCCAAGAGTCCAGAGCTAACTATGGCTACACCTTC
J: TRBJ1-5; V: TRBV7-8; D: TRBD1; size: many; CDR3: CASSLSGQGSQPQHF; DNA: TGTGCCAGCAGCCTTTCCGGACAGGGAAGTCAGCCCCAGCATTTT
J: TRBJ1-6; V: TRBV27; D: TRBD1; size: few; CDR3: CASKSDRYNSPLHF; DNA: TGTGCCAGCAAATCGGACAGGTATAATTCACCCCTCCACTTT
J: TRBJ1-6; V: TRBV5-1; D: .; size: .; CDR3: CASSFRTLQGSPLHF; DNA: TGCGCCAGCAGCTTCAGGACGCTACAAGGCTCACCCCTCCACTTT
J: TRBJ2-1; V: TRBV12-3/TRBV12-4; D: TRBD2; size: many; CDR3: CASSPEPGLAEEQFF; DNA: TGTGCCAGCAGTCCTGAGCCGGGACTAGCGGAGGAGCAGTTCTTC
J: TRBJ1-2; V: TRBV9; D: .; size: .; CDR3: CASSVRPLEGNYGYTF; DNA: TGTGCCAGCAGCGTAAGGCCCTTGGAAGGGAACTATGGCTACACCTTC
J: TRBJ2-1; V: TRBV28; D: .; size: many; CDR3: CASSSRGQEDEQFF; DNA: TGTGCCAGCAGTTCCCGGGGACAAGAGGATGAGCAGTTCTTC
J: TRBJ2-3; V: TRBV7-3; D: TRBD2; size: .; CDR3: CASSSTQGAGGDTQYF; DNA: TGTGCCAGCAGCTCTACCCAGGGAGCGGGGGGGGATACGCAGTATTTT
J: TRBJ2-1; V: TRBV19; D: .; size: .; CDR3: CASSIGWPSSYNEQFF; DNA: TGTGCCAGTAGTATAGGTTGGCCGAGTTCCTACAATGAGCAGTTCTTC
J: TRBJ2-6; V: TRBV9; D: .; size: few; CDR3: CASSVRYFGANVLTF; DNA: TGTGCCAGCAGCGTACGGTACTTCGGGGCCAACGTCCTGACTTTC
J: TRBJ2-5; V: TRBV4-1; D: TRBD2; size: .; CDR3: CASSRKSSGGAETQYF; DNA: TGCGCCAGCAGCCGAAAATCTAGCGGGGGGGCAGAGACCCAGTACTTC
J: TRBJ2-7; V: TRBV6-1; D: .; size: many; CDR3: CASSALRDVAYEQYF; DNA: TGTGCCAGCAGTGCTCTACGGGACGTTGCCTACGAGCAGTACTTC
J: TRBJ1-2; V: TRBV6-1; D: TRBD1; size: few; CDR3: CASRGTGQYGYTF; DNA: TGTGCCAGCAGGGGGACAGGGCAGTATGGCTACACCTTC
J: TRBJ2-1; V: TRBV2; D: TRBD1; size: many; CDR3: CASSGQGAGNEQFF; DNA: TGTGCCAGCAGTGGGCAGGGGGCGGGCAATGAGCAGTTCTTC
J: TRBJ1-6; V: TRBV6-2/TRBV6-3; D: .; size: .; CDR3: CASSPREGSPLHF; DNA: TGTGCCAGCAGTCCCCGAGAGGGTTCACCCCTCCACTTT
J: TRBJ2-3; V: TRBV20-1; D: TRBD2; size: many; CDR3: CSARIGTSGGSTDTQYF; DNA: TGCAGTGCCCGAATAGGGACTAGCGGAGGAAGCACAGATACGCAGTATTTT
J: TRBJ2-1; V: TRBV7-9; D: .; size: many; CDR3: CASSLVLGRNEQFF; DNA: TGTGCCAGCAGCTTAGTCCTCGGGAGAAATGAGCAGTTCTTC
J: TRBJ1-3; V: TRBV3-1; D: .; size: many; CDR3: CASSQNRASSGNTIYF; DNA: TGTGCCAGCAGCCAGAACAGGGCCTCCTCTGGAAACACCATATATTTT